The clone carrying this TCR beta chain was detected only a few times. Its target is not known. This entry comes from a study of T cells in Graves' hyperthyroidism and ophthalmopathy. Study-wide results and limits: Using 13 V-J features, a model discriminated ophthalmopathy from stable hyperthyroidism.

Calling Graves' hyperthyroidism stable meant ophthalmopathy did not progress within 18 months. Exclusion of a patient resulted from uncontrolled infection, other autoimmune disease, pregnancy or lactation. Amplified TCR beta CDR3 regions derived from RNA transcripts. HTBI primers were employed in a first-round RT-PCR of the TCR CDR3. TCRdb re-called the multiplex PCR reads through MiXCR, storing one row per CDR3 protein. The sample lists about 560,000 distinct CDR3 sequences, around 17% occurring once. The CDR3 totals 16 residues. V was pared by 0 bases and J by 7 bases, with 12 bases of the junction left unmatched. The V gene's germline CDR1 is DFQATT and CDR2 SNEGSKA (reference sequence).

The receptor was isolated from a woman under 30 with Graves' hyperthyroidism. Sequencing was carried out using blood. The gene calls are TRBV20-1 and TRBJ2-1; the match to TRBD2 covers 7 bases. This chain's CDR3 is CSARDLDGLVRNEQFF. The CDR3 coding sequence is TGCAGTGCTAGAGATTTAGACGGACTAGTAAGAAATGAGCAGTTCTTC.